This T cell receptor (beta chain) was recovered during a study of shared clonotypes between healthy human individuals. Study background: CD8 memory received one plate per donor, CD8 naive two, CD4 memory three and CD4 naive three.

Clones were read by immunoSEQ multiplex PCR, and TCRdb kept only the in-frame ones, dropping some. Seen here are nearly 2 million clones, approximately 94% observed once, and the top ten hold 1.2%. This clone was detected once. The antigen remains unidentified. CD45RO-negative, CCR7-selected cells formed the naive CD8 fraction, which excluded terminally differentiated effector memory CD45RA+ cells. Findings and caveats of the study: Against clonotypes common to all four donors, non-shared ones had lower generation probabilities.

The CDR3 is 16 residues long. Trimming removed 0 bases from V and 0 bases from J, with 9 bases in between. Germline V gives CDR1 MGHRA, CDR2 YSYEKL. This sequence originates from a man between 18 and 35 years old in good health. The J gene is TRBJ2-1, the V gene TRBV4-1; D is ambiguous. Input material: naive CD8+ T cells sorted from blood. The CDR3 DNA sequence: TGCGCCAGCAGCCAAGAAGACACCGTCTCCTACAATGAGCAGTTCTTC. It yields the protein CASSQEDTVSYNEQFF.